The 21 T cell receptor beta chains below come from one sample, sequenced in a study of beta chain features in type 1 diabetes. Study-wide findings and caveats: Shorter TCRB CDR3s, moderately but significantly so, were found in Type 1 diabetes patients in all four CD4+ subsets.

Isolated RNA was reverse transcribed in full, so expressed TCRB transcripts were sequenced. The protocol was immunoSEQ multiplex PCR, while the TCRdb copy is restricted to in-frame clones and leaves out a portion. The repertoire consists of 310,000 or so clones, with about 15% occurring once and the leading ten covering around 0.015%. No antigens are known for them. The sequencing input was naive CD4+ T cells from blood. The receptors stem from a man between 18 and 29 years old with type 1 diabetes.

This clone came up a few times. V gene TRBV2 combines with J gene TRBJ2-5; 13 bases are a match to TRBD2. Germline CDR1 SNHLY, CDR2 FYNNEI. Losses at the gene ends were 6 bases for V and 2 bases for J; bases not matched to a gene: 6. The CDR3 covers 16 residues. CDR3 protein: CASSGTSGNVQETQYF. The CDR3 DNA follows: TGTGCCAGCAGCGGGACTAGCGGGAATGTACAAGAGACCCAGTACTTC.

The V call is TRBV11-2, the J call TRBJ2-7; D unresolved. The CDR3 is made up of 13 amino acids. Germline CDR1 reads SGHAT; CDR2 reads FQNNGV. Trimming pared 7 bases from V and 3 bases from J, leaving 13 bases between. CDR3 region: CASNPTTGYEQYF. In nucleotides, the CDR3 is TGTGCCAGCAACCCAACGACGGGCTACGAGCAGTACTTC.

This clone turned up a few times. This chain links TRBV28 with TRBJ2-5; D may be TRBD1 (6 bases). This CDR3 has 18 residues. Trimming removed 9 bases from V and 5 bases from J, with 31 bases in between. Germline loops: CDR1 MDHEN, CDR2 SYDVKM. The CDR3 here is CARGRASSRQVWLETQYF. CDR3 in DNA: TGTGCCAGGGGACGCGCCTCGAGCCGACAGGTCTGGCTGGAGACCCAGTACTTC.

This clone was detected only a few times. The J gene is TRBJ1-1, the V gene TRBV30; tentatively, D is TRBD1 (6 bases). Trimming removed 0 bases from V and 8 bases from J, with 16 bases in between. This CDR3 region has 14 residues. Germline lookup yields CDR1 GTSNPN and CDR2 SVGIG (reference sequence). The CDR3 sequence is CAWSVETGISEAFF. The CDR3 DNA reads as TGTGCCTGGAGTGTGGAGACAGGTATATCCGAAGCTTTCTTT.

CDR3 sequence reads: CAWIRASGSNEQFF. DNA of the CDR3: TGTGCCTGGATTCGGGCTAGCGGGAGTAATGAGCAGTTCTTC. This chain links TRBV30 with TRBJ2-1, with TRBD2 matching over 10 bases. The CDR3 covers 14 residues. From germline, CDR1 is GTSNPN and CDR2 SVGIG (reference sequence). V shed 4 bases, J shed 7 bases, and the junction held 7 bases outside the gene matches.

This chain's CDR3 is CASSSGAPGELFF. The CDR3 bases are TGTGCCAGCAGCTCGGGAGCTCCCGGGGAGCTGTTTTTT. This chain joins TRBV28 and TRBJ2-2; possibly TRBD2 for D (6 bases). This CDR3 comprises 13 residues. Trimming pared 6 bases from V and 6 bases from J, leaving 11 bases between. Germline-derived CDR1 and CDR2 are MDHEN and SYDVKM.

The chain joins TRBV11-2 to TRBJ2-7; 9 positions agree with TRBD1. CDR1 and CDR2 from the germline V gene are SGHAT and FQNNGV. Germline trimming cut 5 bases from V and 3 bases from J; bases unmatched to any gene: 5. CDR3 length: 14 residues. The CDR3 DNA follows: TGTGCCAGCAGCCTTGACAGGGGGAACTACGAGCAGTACTTC. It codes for CASSLDRGNYEQYF.

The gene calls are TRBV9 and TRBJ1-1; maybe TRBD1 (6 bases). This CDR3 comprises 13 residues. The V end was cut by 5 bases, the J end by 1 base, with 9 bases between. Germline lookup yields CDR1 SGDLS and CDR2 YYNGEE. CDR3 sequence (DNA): TGTGCCAGCAGAGAGGGACAGAACACTGAAGCTTTCTTT. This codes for CASREGQNTEAFF.

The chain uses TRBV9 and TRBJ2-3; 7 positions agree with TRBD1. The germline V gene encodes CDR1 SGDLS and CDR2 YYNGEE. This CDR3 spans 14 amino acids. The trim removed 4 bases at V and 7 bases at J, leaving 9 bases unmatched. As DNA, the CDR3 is TGTGCCAGCAGCCCGACAGGGATCGGGCATACGCAGTATTTT. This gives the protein CASSPTGIGHTQYF.

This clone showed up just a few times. Here the CDR3 DNA reads TGTGCCAGCACAGGACAGGGTTCCTACGAGCAGTACTTC. Amino acids: CASTGQGSYEQYF. The rearrangement uses TRBV6-6 and TRBJ2-7, with TRBD1 matching 8 bases. This CDR3 is built from 13 residues. The V gene end was trimmed by 7 bases and the J gene end by 1 base; junction bases not matched to a gene: 3. Germline-derived CDR1 and CDR2 are MNHNY and SVGAGI (reference sequence).

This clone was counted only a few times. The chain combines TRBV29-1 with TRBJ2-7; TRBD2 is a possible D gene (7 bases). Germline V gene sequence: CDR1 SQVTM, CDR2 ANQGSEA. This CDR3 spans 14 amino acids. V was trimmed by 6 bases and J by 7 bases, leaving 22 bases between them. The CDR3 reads CSVAWGGAVGEQYF. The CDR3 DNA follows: TGCAGCGTCGCATGGGGGGGGGCTGTGGGAGAGCAGTACTTC.

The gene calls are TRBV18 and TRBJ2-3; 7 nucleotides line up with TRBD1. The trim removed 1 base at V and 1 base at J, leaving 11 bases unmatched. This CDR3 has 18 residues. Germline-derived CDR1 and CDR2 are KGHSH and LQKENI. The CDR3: CASSPLTGTALRTDTQYF. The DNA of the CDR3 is TGTGCCAGCTCACCACTTACAGGGACAGCTCTCCGCACAGATACGCAGTATTTT.

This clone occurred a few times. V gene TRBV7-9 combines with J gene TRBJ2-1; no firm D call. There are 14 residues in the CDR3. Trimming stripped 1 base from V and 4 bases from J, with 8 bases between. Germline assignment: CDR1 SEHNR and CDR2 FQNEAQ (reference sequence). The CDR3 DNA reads TGTGCCAGCAGCTTAGTTGCCAGTTACAATGAGCAGTTCTTC. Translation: CASSLVASYNEQFF.

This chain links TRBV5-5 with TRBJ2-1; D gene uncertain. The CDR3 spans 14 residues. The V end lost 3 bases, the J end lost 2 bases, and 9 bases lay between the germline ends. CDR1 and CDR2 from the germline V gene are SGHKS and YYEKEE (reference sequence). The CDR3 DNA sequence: TGTGCCAGCAGCTCCCCTCCTACCTACAATGAGCAGTTCTTC. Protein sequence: CASSSPPTYNEQFF.

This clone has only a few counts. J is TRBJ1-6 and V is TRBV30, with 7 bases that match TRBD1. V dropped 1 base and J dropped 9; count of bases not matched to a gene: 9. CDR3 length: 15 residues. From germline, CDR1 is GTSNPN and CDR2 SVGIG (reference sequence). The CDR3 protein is CAWSAEDRRGSPLHF. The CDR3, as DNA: TGTGCCTGGAGTGCCGAGGACAGGAGAGGTTCACCCCTCCACTTT.

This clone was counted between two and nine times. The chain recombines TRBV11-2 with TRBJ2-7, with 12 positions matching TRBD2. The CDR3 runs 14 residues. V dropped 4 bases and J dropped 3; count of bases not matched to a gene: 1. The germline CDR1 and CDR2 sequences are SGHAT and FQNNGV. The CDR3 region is CASSWTSGNYEQYF. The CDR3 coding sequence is TGTGCCAGCAGCTGGACTAGCGGGAACTACGAGCAGTACTTC. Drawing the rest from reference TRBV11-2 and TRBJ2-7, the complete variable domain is EAGVAQSPRYKIIEKRQSVAFWCNPISGHATLYWYQQILGQGPKLLIQFQNNGVVDDSQLPKDRFSAERLKGVDSTLKIQPAKLEDSAVYLCASSWTSGNYEQYFGPGTRLTVT.

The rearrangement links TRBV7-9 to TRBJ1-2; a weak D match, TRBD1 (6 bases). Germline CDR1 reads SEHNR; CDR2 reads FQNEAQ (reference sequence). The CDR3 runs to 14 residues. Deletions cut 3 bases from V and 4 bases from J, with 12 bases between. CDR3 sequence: CASSFGGGGYGYTF. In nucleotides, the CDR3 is TGTGCCAGCAGCTTCGGGGGCGGGGGCTATGGCTACACCTTC.

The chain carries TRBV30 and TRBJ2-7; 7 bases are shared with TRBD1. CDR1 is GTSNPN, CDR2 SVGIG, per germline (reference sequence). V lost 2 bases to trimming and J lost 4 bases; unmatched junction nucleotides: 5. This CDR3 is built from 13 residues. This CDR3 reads CAWSKGARYEQYF. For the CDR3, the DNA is TGTGCCTGGAGTAAGGGGGCGCGGTACGAGCAGTACTTC. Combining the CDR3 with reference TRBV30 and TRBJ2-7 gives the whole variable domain SQTIHQWPATLVQPVGSPLSLECTVEGTSNPNLYWYRQAAGRGLQLLFYSVGIGQISSEVPQNLSASRPQDRQFILSSKKLLLSDSGFYLCAWSKGARYEQYFGPGTRLTVT.

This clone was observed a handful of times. As DNA, the CDR3 is TGTGCCAGCAGCGTCCAGGGGAATCAGCCCCAGCATTTT. This gives the protein CASSVQGNQPQHF. The genes are TRBV7-2 and TRBJ1-5; D possibly corresponds to TRBD1 (6 bases). V lost 5 bases, J lost 4 bases, and 9 bases lay in between. The germline V gene has CDR1 SGHTA and CDR2 FQGNSA. This CDR3 region has 13 residues.

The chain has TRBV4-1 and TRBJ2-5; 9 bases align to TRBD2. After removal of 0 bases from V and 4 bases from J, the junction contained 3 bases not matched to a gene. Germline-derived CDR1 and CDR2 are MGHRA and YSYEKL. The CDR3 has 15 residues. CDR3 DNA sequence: TGCGCCAGCAGCCAAGAGGAAGCGGGGGGAGAGACCCAGTACTTC. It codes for CASSQEEAGGETQYF.

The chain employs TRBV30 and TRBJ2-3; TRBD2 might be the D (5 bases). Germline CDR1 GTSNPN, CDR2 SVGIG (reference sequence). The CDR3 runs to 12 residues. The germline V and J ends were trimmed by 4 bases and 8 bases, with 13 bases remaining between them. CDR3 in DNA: TGTGCCTGGACCTCAGCGGTAACTACGCAGTATTTT. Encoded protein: CAWTSAVTTQYF. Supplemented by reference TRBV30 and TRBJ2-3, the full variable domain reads SQTIHQWPATLVQPVGSPLSLECTVEGTSNPNLYWYRQAAGRGLQLLFYSVGIGQISSEVPQNLSASRPQDRQFILSSKKLLLSDSGFYLCAWTSAVTTQYFGPGTRLTVL.